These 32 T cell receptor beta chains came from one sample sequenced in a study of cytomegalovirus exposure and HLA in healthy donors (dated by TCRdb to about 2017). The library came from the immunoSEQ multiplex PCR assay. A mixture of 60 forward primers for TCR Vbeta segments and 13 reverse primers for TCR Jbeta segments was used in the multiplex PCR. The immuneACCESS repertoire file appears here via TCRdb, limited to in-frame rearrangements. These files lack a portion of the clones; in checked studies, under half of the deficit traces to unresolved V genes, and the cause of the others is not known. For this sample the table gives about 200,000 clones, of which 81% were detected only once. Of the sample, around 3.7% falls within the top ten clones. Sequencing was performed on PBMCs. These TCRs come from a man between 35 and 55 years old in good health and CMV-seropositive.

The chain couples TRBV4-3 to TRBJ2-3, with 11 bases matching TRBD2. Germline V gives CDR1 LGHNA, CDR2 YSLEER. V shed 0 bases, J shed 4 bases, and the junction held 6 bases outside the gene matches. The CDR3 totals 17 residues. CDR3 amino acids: CASSQDSGRANADTQYF. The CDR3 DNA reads TGCGCCAGCAGCCAAGATAGCGGGAGGGCCAACGCAGATACGCAGTATTTT.

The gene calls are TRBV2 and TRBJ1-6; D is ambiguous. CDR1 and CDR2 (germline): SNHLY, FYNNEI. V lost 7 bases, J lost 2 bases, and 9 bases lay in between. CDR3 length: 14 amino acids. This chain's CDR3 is CASNREAYNSPLHF. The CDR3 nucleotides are TGTGCCAGCAACCGGGAGGCCTATAATTCACCCCTCCACTTT.

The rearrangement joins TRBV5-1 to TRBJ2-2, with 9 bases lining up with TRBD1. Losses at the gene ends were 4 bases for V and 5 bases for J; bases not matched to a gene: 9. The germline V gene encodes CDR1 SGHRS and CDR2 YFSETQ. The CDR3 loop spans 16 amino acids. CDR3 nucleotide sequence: TGCGCCAGCAGCCCTGGGACAGGGAAGTTTACCGGGGAGCTGTTTTTT. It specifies CASSPGTGKFTGELFF.

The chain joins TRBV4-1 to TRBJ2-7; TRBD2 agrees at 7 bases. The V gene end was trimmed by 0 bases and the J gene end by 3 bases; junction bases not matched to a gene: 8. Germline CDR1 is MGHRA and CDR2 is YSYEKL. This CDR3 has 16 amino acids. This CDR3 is CASSQEPGEGIYEQYF. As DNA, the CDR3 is TGCGCCAGCAGCCAAGAGCCCGGGGAGGGTATCTACGAGCAGTACTTC.

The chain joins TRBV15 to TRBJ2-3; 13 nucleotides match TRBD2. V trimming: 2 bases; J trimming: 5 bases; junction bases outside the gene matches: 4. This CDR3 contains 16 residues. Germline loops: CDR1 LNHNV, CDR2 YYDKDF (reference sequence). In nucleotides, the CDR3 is TGTGCCACCAGCAGACCGGGACTAGCGGGGAAAGATACGCAGTATTTT. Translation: CATSRPGLAGKDTQYF. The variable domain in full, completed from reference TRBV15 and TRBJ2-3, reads DAMVIQNPRYQVTQFGKPVTLSCSQTLNHNVMYWYQQKSSQAPKLLFHYYDKDFNNEADTPDNFQSRRPNTSFCFLDIRSPGLGDTAMYLCATSRPGLAGKDTQYFGPGTRLTVL.

The CDR3 protein is CSVRLTETQYF. Written as DNA, the CDR3 is TGCAGCGTCCGACTCACAGAGACCCAGTACTTC. The chain carries TRBV29-1 and TRBJ2-5; no clear D. V was cut by 6 bases and J by 4 bases, with 9 bases left in between. In germline, CDR1 is SQVTM, CDR2 ANQGSEA. The CDR3 sequence is 11 residues long.

CDR3 loop: CASRDGGGGRETQYF. As DNA, the CDR3 is TGTGCCAGCAGAGATGGCGGGGGGGGCCGTGAGACCCAGTACTTC. The J gene is TRBJ2-5, the V gene TRBV25-1; 9 nucleotides match TRBD2. CDR1 is MGHDK and CDR2 is SYGVNS in the germline V gene. The CDR3 covers 15 residues. Losses at the gene ends were 6 bases for V and 5 bases for J; bases not matched to a gene: 10.

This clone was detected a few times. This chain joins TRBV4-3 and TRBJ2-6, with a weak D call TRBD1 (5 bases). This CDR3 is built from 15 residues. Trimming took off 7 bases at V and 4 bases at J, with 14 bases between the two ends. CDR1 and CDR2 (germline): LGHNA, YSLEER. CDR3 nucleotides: TGCGCCAGCACCCTGAAGGGGTCCGGGGCCAACGTCCTGACTTTC. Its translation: CASTLKGSGANVLTF.

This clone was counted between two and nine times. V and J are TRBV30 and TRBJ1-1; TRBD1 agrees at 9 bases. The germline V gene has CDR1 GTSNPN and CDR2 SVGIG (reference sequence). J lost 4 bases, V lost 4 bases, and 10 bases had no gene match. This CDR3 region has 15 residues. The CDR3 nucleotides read TGTGCCTGGAAGGACCTACAGGGGGCGGTCACTGAAGCTTTCTTT. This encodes CAWKDLQGAVTEAFF.

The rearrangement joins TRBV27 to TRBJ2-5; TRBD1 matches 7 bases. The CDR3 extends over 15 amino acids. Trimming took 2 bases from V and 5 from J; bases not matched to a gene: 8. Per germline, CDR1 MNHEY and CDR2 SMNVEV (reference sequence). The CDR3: CASSLAPGGWETQYF. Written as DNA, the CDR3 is TGTGCCAGCAGTTTAGCCCCAGGGGGTTGGGAGACCCAGTACTTC.

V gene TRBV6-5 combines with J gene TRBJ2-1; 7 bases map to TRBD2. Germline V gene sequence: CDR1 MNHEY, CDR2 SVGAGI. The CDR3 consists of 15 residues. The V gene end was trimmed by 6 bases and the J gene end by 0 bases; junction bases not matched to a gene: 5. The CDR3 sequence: CASSRGLVSYNEQFF. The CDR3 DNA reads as TGTGCCAGCAGCCGAGGACTAGTCTCCTACAATGAGCAGTTCTTC.

As DNA, the CDR3 is TGTGCCAGCAGCTCACAGGGTAGCCCCTTGGTGGAAGAGACCCAGTACTTC. This sequence encodes CASSSQGSPLVEETQYF. The chain carries TRBV7-8 and TRBJ2-5; TRBD1 might be the D (6 bases). V was pared by 4 bases and J by 3 bases, with 21 bases between. The germline CDR1 and CDR2 sequences are SGHVS and FQNEAQ. The CDR3 loop spans 17 amino acids.

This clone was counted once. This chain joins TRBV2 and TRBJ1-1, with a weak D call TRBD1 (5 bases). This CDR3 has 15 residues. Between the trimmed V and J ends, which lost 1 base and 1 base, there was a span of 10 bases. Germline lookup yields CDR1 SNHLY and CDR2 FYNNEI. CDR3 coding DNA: TGTGCCAGCAGTGAAGGCCCGGGGGGGAACACTGAAGCTTTCTTT. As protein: CASSEGPGGNTEAFF. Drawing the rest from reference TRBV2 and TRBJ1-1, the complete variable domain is EPEVTQTPSHQVTQMGQEVILRCVPISNHLYFYWYRQILGQKVEFLVSFYNNEISEKSEIFDDQFSVERPDGSNFTLKIRSTKLEDSAMYFCASSEGPGGNTEAFFGQGTRLTVV.

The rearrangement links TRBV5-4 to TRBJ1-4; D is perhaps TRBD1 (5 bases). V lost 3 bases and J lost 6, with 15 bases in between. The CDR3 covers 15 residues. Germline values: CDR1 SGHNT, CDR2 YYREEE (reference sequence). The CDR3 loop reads CASSYLGGSDEKLFF. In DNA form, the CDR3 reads TGTGCCAGCAGCTATCTTGGGGGGAGTGATGAAAAACTGTTTTTT.

DNA for the CDR3: TGTGCCAGCAGCGCAGGACTAGCGGGGGCGGGAGATACGCAGTATTTT. Its protein product is CASSAGLAGAGDTQYF. This rearrangement joins TRBV9 to TRBJ2-3; 13 bases are shared with TRBD2. CDR3 length: 16 residues. After removal of 3 bases from V and 5 bases from J, the junction contained 6 bases not matched to a gene. The germline V gene encodes CDR1 SGDLS and CDR2 YYNGEE.

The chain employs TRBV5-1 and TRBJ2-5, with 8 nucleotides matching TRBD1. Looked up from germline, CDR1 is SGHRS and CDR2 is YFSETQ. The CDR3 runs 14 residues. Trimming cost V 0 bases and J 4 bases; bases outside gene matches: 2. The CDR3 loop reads CASSLAGQGETQYF. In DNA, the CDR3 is TGCGCCAGCAGCTTGGCAGGACAGGGAGAGACCCAGTACTTC.

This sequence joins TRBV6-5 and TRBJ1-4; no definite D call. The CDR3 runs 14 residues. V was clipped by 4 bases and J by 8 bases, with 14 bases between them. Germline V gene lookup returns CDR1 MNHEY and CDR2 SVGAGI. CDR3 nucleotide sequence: TGTGCCAGCAGTTTCAAGACTGGGTCGGAAAAACTGTTTTTT. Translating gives CASSFKTGSEKLFF.

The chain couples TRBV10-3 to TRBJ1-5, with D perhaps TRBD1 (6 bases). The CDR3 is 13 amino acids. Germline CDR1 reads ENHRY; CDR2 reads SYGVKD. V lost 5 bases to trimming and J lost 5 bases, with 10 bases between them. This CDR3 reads CAISMDSYQPQHF. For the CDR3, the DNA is TGTGCCATCAGTATGGACAGCTATCAGCCCCAGCATTTT.

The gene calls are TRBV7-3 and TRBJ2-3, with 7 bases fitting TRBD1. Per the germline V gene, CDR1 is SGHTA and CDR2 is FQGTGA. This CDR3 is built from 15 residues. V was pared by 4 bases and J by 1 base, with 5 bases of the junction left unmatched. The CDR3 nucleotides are TGTGCCAGCAGCTACCGACAGGGTGGCACAGATACGCAGTATTTT. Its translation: CASSYRQGGTDTQYF.

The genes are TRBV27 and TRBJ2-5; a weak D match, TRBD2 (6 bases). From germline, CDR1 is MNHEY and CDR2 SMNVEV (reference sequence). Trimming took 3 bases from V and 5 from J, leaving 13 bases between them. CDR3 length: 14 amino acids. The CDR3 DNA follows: TGTGCCAGCAGTTTGGGCCCCGGAGGGGAGACCCAGTACTTC. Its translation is CASSLGPGGETQYF.

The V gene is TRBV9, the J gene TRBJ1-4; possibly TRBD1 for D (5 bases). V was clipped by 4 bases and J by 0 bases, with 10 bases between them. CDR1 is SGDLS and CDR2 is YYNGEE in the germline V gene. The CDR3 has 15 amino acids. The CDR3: CASSLGGPTNEKLFF. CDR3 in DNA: TGTGCCAGCAGCCTCGGGGGACCAACTAATGAAAAACTGTTTTTT.

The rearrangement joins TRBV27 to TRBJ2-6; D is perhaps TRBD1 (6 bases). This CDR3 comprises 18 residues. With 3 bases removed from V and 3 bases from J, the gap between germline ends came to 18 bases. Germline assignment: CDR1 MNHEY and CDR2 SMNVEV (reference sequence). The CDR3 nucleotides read TGTGCCAGCAGTTTTATAAGGAGCAGGGGTGGTGGGGCCAACGTCCTGACTTTC. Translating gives CASSFIRSRGGGANVLTF.

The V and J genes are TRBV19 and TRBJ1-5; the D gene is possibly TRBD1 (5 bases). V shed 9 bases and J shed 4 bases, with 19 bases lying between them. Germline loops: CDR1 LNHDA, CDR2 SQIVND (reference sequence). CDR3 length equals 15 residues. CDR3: CASALGGRRNQPQHF. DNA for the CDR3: TGTGCCAGCGCCCTTGGGGGGAGGAGGAATCAGCCCCAGCATTTT.

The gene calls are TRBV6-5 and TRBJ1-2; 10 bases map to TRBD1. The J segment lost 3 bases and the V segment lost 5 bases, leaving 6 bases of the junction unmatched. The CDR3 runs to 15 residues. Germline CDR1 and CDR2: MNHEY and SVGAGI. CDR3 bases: TGTGCCAGCAGTAAGACAGGGGGCGAAGACTATGGCTACACCTTC. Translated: CASSKTGGEDYGYTF.

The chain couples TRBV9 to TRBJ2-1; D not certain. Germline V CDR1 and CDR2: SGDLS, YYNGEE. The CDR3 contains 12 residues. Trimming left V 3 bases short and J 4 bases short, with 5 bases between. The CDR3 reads CASSGLYNEQFF. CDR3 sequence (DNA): TGTGCCAGCAGCGGGCTGTACAATGAGCAGTTCTTC.

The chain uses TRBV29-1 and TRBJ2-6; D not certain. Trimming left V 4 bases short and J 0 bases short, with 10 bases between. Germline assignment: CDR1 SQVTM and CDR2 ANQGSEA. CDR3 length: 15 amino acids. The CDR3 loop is CSVGSASSGANVLTF. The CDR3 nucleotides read TGCAGCGTTGGTTCCGCTAGCTCTGGGGCCAACGTCCTGACTTTC.

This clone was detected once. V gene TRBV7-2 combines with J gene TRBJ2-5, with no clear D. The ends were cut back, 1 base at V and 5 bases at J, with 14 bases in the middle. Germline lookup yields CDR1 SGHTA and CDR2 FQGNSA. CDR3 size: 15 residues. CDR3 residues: CASSLGAPPLETQYF. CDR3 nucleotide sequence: TGTGCCAGCAGCTTAGGGGCACCTCCCCTTGAGACCCAGTACTTC.

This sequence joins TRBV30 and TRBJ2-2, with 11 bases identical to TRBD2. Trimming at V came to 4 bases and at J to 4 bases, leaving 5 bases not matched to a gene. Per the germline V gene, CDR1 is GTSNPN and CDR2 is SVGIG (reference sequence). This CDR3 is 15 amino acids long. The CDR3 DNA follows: TGTGCCTGGAAGGGGACTAGCGGTTTCACCGGGGAGCTGTTTTTT. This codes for CAWKGTSGFTGELFF.

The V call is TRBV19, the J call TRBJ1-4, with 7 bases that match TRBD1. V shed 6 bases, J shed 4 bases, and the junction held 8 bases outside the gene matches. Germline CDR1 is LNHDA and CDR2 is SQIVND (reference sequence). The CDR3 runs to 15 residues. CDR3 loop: CASSTIQGSNEKLFF. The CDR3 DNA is TGTGCCAGTAGCACAATACAGGGGAGTAATGAAAAACTGTTTTTT.

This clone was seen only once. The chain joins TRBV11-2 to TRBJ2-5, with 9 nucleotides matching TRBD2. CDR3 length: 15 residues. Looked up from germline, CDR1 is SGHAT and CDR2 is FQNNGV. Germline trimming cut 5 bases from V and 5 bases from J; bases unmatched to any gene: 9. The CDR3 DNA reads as TGTGCCAGCAGCCTGGCGGGGGGGAGTCTGGAGACCCAGTACTTC. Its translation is CASSLAGGSLETQYF.

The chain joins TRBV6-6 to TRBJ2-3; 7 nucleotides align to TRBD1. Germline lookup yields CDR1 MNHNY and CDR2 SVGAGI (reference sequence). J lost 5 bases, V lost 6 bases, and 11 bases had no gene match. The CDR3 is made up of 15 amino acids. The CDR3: CASRADRVVKDTQYF. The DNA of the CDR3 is TGTGCCAGCAGAGCCGACAGGGTGGTGAAAGATACGCAGTATTTT.

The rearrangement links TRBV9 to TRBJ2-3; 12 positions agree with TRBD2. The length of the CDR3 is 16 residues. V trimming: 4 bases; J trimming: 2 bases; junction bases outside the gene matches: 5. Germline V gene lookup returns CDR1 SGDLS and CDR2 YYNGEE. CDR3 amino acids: CASSTRTSGTTDTQYF. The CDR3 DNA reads TGTGCCAGCAGCACTCGGACTAGCGGGACCACAGATACGCAGTATTTT.